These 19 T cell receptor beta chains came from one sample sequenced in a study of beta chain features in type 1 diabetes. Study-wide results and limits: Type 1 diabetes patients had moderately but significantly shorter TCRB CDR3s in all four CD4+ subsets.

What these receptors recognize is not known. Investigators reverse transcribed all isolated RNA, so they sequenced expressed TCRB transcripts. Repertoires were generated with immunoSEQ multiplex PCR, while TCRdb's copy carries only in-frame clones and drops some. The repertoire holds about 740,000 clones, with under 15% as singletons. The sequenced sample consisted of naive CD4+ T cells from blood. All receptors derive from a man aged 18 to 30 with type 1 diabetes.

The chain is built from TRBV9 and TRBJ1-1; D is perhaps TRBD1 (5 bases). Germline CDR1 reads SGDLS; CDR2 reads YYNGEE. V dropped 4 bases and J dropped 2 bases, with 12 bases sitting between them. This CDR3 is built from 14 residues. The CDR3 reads CASSSGDVNTEAFF. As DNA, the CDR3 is TGTGCCAGCAGCTCCGGGGACGTTAACACTGAAGCTTTCTTT.

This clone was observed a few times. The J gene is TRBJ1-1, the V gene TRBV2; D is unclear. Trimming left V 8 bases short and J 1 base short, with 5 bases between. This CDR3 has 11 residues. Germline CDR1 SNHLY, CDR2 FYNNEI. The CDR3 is CASYGNTEAFF. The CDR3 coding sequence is TGTGCCAGCTACGGGAACACTGAAGCTTTCTTT.

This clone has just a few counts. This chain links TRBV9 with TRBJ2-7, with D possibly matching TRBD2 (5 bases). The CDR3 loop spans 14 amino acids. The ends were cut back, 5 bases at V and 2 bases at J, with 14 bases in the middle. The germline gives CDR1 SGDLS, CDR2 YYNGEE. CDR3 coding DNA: TGTGCCAGCAGTGGGCAGGAAGCGGCCTACGAGCAGTACTTC. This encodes CASSGQEAAYEQYF.

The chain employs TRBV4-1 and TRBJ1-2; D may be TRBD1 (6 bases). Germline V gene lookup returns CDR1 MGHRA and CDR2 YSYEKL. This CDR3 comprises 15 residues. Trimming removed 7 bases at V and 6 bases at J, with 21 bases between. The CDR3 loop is CASNQRGAGVDGYTF. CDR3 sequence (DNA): TGCGCCAGCAACCAGAGGGGGGCCGGTGTTGATGGCTACACCTTC.

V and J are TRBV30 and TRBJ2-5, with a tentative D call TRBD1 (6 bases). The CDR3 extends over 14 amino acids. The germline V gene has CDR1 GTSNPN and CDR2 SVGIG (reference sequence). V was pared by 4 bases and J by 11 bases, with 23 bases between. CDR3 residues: CAWTPAGVEGEQYF. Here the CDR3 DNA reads TGTGCCTGGACCCCGGCTGGGGTTGAGGGGGAGCAGTACTTC.

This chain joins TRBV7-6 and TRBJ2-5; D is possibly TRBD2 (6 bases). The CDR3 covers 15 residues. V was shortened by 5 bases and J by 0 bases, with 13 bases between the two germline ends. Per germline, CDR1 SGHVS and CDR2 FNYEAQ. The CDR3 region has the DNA TGTGCCAGCAGCATGGGACTTGTGTACCAAGAGACCCAGTACTTC. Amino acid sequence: CASSMGLVYQETQYF.

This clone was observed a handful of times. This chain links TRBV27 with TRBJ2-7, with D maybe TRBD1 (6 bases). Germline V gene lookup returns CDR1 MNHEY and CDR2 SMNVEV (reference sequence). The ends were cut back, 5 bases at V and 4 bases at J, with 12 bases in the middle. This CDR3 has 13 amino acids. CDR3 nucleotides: TGTGCCAGCAGTCTGGACAGAGGATACGAGCAGTACTTC. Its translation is CASSLDRGYEQYF.

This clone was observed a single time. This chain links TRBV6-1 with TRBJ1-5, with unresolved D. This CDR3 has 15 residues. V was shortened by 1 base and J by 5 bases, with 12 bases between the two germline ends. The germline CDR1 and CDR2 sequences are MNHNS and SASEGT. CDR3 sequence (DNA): TGTGCCAGCAGTGAAGTGGGAGGGAGGGATCAGCCCCAGCATTTT. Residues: CASSEVGGRDQPQHF.

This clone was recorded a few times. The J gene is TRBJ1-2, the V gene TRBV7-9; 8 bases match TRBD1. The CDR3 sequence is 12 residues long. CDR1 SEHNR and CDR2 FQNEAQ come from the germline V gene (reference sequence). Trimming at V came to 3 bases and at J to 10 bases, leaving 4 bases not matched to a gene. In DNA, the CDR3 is TGTGCCAGCAGCTTTGGACAGGGTGACTACACCTTC. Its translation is CASSFGQGDYTF.

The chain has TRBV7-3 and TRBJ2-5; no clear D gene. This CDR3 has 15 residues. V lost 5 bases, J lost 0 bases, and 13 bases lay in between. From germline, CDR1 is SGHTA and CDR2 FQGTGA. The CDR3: CASSPPPQYQETQYF. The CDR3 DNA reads TGTGCCAGCAGCCCTCCCCCACAGTACCAAGAGACCCAGTACTTC.

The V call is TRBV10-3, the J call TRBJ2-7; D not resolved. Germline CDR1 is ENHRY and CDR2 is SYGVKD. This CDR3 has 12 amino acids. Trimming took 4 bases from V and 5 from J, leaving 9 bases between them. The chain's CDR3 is CAISAPGHEQYF. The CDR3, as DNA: TGTGCCATCAGTGCCCCGGGCCACGAGCAGTACTTC.

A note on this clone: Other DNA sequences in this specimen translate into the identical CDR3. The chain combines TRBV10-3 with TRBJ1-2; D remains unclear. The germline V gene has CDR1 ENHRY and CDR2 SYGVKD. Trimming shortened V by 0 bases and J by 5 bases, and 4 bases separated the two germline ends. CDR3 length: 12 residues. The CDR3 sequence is CAISESGYGYTF. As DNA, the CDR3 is TGTGCCATCAGTGAGTCGGGATATGGCTACACCTTC.

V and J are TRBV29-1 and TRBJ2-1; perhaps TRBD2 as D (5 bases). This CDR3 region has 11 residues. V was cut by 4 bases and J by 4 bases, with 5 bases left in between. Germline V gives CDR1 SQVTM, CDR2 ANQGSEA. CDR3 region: CSVGLYNEQFF. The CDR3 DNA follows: TGCAGCGTTGGACTATACAATGAGCAGTTCTTC.

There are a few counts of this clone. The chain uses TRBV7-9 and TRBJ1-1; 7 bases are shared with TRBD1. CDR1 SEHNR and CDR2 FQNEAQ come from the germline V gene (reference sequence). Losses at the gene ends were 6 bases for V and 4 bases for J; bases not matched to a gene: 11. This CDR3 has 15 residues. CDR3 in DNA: TGTGCCAGCAGATTTACCCGGGACAGCGTCACTGAAGCTTTCTTT. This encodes CASRFTRDSVTEAFF. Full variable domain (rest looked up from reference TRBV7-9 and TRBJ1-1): DTGVSQNPRHKITKRGQNVTFRCDPISEHNRLYWYRQTLGQGPEFLTYFQNEAQLEKSRLLSDRFSAERPKGSFSTLEIQRTEQGDSAMYLCASRFTRDSVTEAFFGQGTRLTVV.

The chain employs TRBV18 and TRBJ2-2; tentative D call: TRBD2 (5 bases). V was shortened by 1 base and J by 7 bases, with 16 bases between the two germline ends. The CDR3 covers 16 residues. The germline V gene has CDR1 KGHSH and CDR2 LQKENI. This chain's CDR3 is CASSPRSAPGNGELFF. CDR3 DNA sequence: TGTGCCAGCTCACCACGTTCGGCGCCCGGGAACGGGGAGCTGTTTTTT.

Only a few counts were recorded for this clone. This CDR3 is CASSPQAFDRAQGYTF. The CDR3 bases are TGCGCCAGCAGCCCTCAGGCCTTCGACAGGGCACAAGGCTACACCTTC. This sequence joins TRBV4-1 and TRBJ1-2, with 7 nucleotides matching TRBD1. Germline V gene data show CDR1 as MGHRA and CDR2 as YSYEKL. V was clipped by 4 bases and J by 8 bases; unmatched bases: 16. The CDR3 sequence is 16 residues long.

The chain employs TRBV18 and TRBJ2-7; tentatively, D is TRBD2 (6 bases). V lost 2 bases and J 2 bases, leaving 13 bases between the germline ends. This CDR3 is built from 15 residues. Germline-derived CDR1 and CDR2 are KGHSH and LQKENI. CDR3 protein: CASSPGGMGPYEQYF. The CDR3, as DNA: TGTGCCAGCTCACCAGGGGGGATGGGTCCCTACGAGCAGTACTTC.

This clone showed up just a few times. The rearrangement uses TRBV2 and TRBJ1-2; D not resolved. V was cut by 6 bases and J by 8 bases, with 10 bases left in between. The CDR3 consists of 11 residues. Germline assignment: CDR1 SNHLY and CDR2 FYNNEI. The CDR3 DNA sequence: TGTGCCAGCAGCCAAAATGAAGGCTACACCTTC. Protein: CASSQNEGYTF.

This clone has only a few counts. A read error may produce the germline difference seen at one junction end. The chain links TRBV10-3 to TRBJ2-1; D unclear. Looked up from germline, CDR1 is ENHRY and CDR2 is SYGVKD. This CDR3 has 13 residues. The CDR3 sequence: CASSEAQGRGQFF. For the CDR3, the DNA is TGTGCCAGCAGTGAAGCCCAAGGACGTGGGCAGTTCTTC.